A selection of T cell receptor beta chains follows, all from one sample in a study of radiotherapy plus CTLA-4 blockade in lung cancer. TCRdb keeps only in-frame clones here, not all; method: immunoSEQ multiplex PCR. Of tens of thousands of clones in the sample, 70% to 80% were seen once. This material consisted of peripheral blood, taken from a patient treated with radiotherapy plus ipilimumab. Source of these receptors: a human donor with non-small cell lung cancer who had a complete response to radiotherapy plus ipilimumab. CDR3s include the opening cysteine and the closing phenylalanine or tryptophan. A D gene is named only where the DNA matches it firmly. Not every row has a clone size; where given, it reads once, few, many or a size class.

CDR3nt: TGCGCCAGCAGCCAAGATTTGTCAAAGAAGTACCGCTATGGCTACACCTTC
CDR3aa: CASSQDLSKKYRYGYTF
d_gene: .
j_gene: TRBJ1-2
v_gene: TRBV4-3
abundance: once
len: 17

CDR3nt: TGTGCCAGCAGCTTGGTCCGGGGCTCAAACACCGGGGAGCTGTTTTTT
CDR3aa: CASSLVRGSNTGELFF
d_gene: .
j_gene: TRBJ2-2
v_gene: TRBV5-6
abundance: .
len: 16

CDR3nt: TGCAGCGTTATGGCGGATATCAACACCGGGGAGCTGTTTTTT
CDR3aa: CSVMADINTGELFF
d_gene: .
j_gene: TRBJ2-2
v_gene: TRBV29-1
abundance: few
len: 14

CDR3nt: TGTGCCAGCAGTGATAGGAGTAATCAGCCCCAGCATTTT
CDR3aa: CASSDRSNQPQHF
d_gene: .
j_gene: TRBJ1-5
v_gene: TRBV2
abundance: .
len: 13

CDR3nt: TGTGCCAGCAGACGCCCGACAGATAACTATGGCTACACCTTC
CDR3aa: CASRRPTDNYGYTF
d_gene: .
j_gene: TRBJ1-2
v_gene: TRBV5-4
abundance: .
len: 14

CDR3nt: TGTGCTAGTGGTTTGGGGCTAACTAGCGGGAGGGCCGACAATGAGCAGTTCTTC
CDR3aa: CASGLGLTSGRADNEQFF
d_gene: TRBD2
j_gene: TRBJ2-1
v_gene: TRBV12-5
abundance: .
len: 18

CDR3nt: TGTGCCTGGAGTGTACGGCGGGGATTGAACACTGAAGCTTTCTTT
CDR3aa: CAWSVRRGLNTEAFF
d_gene: .
j_gene: TRBJ1-1
v_gene: TRBV30
abundance: .
len: 15

CDR3nt: TGTGCCAGCTCACCTGGGACTGAATCCTACGAGCAGTACTTC
CDR3aa: CASSPGTESYEQYF
d_gene: .
j_gene: TRBJ2-7
v_gene: TRBV18
abundance: .
len: 14

CDR3nt: TGTGCCAGCAGCTTAGCTGGTAGAAGGGGTCTAGATGGCTACACCTTC
CDR3aa: CASSLAGRRGLDGYTF
d_gene: .
j_gene: TRBJ1-2
v_gene: TRBV7-2
abundance: .
len: 16

CDR3nt: TGTGCCAGCAGCTTAGACCGGCACGTTGGGGGGCCTGGAAACACCATATATTTT
CDR3aa: CASSLDRHVGGPGNTIYF
d_gene: .
j_gene: TRBJ1-3
v_gene: TRBV11-2
abundance: .
len: 18

CDR3nt: TGTGCCAGCAGCCCAGGACAGGGCGGGGGCACTGAAGCTTTCTTT
CDR3aa: CASSPGQGGGTEAFF
d_gene: TRBD1
j_gene: TRBJ1-1
v_gene: TRBV7-9
abundance: .
len: 15

CDR3nt: TGCAGCGTTGAAGGGGAGGGGATCGGGGCCAAAAACATTCAGTACTTC
CDR3aa: CSVEGEGIGAKNIQYF
d_gene: TRBD2
j_gene: TRBJ2-4
v_gene: TRBV29-1
abundance: few
len: 16

CDR3nt: TGTGCCAGCAGCGTAGGATCTCTGGGATTAGCGGGAGTTGAGACCCAGTACTTC
CDR3aa: CASSVGSLGLAGVETQYF
d_gene: TRBD2
j_gene: TRBJ2-5
v_gene: TRBV9
abundance: .
len: 18

CDR3nt: TGTGCCAGCAGTGGGATACAGGGAATCGCTTTCTTT
CDR3aa: CASSGIQGIAFF
d_gene: .
j_gene: TRBJ1-1
v_gene: TRBV27
abundance: .
len: 12

CDR3nt: TGTGCCATCAGCCCACGTGACCGCAAGAACACTGAAGCTTTCTTT
CDR3aa: CAISPRDRKNTEAFF
d_gene: .
j_gene: TRBJ1-1
v_gene: TRBV10-3
abundance: .
len: 15

CDR3nt: TGTGCCAGCAGTAGCAGGGAAGGTTTTACAGATACGCAGTATTTT
CDR3aa: CASSSREGFTDTQYF
d_gene: .
j_gene: TRBJ2-3
v_gene: TRBV27
abundance: .
len: 15

CDR3nt: TGTGCCAGTAGTGTGGCGGGGGGGAGCACAGATACGCAGTATTTT
CDR3aa: CASSVAGGSTDTQYF
d_gene: TRBD2
j_gene: TRBJ2-3
v_gene: TRBV19
abundance: .
len: 15

CDR3nt: TGTGCCATCAGTGAGTTACAGGCCTATGGCTACACCTTC
CDR3aa: CAISELQAYGYTF
d_gene: .
j_gene: TRBJ1-2
v_gene: TRBV10-3
abundance: .
len: 13

CDR3nt: TGTGCCAGCAGTGGGGAGCGGCCTCGGAATGAGCAGTTCTTC
CDR3aa: CASSGERPRNEQFF
d_gene: .
j_gene: TRBJ2-1
v_gene: TRBV6-1
abundance: .
len: 14

CDR3nt: TGTGCCAGCTCGGATGGACAGGGGCTCACTGAAGCTTTCTTT
CDR3aa: CASSDGQGLTEAFF
d_gene: TRBD1
j_gene: TRBJ1-1
v_gene: TRBV18
abundance: .
len: 14

CDR3nt: TGTGCCAGTAGAAAACCCGGGACACAGAACACCGGGGAGCTGTTTTTT
CDR3aa: CASRKPGTQNTGELFF
d_gene: .
j_gene: TRBJ2-2
v_gene: TRBV19
abundance: .
len: 16

CDR3nt: TGTGCCAGCGGACTTGGCTCTGGAAACACCATATATTTT
CDR3aa: CASGLGSGNTIYF
d_gene: .
j_gene: TRBJ1-3
v_gene: TRBV27
abundance: .
len: 13

CDR3nt: TGCGCCAGCAGCCAAGAGGGTTGGGGCGGGGTGGACAATGAGCAGTTCTTC
CDR3aa: CASSQEGWGGVDNEQFF
d_gene: .
j_gene: TRBJ2-1
v_gene: TRBV4-1
abundance: .
len: 17

CDR3nt: TGTGCCAGCAGCCGGGACAGGGGGAGCTACGAGCAGTACTTC
CDR3aa: CASSRDRGSYEQYF
d_gene: TRBD1
j_gene: TRBJ2-7
v_gene: TRBV7-2
abundance: .
len: 14

CDR3nt: TGTGCCAGCTCACCCGCCGCGCCTGGACTAGGGAGAGGTGAGCAGTTCTTC
CDR3aa: CASSPAAPGLGRGEQFF
d_gene: TRBD2
j_gene: TRBJ2-1
v_gene: TRBV18
abundance: .
len: 17

CDR3nt: TGTGCCACCAGCAGAGATGGACAGGGAAGGTGGAATGAGCAGTTCTTC
CDR3aa: CATSRDGQGRWNEQFF
d_gene: TRBD1
j_gene: TRBJ2-1
v_gene: TRBV15
abundance: .
len: 16

CDR3nt: TGTGCCTGGACGCCAGGTGACTATGGCTACACCTTC
CDR3aa: CAWTPGDYGYTF
d_gene: .
j_gene: TRBJ1-2
v_gene: TRBV30
abundance: few
len: 12

CDR3nt: TGTGCCAGCAGCGTAGATGAGGGGTCGGTGGTCAAACTGTTTTTT
CDR3aa: CASSVDEGSVVKLFF
d_gene: .
j_gene: TRBJ1-4
v_gene: TRBV9
abundance: .
len: 15

CDR3nt: TGTGCCAGCAGTGAAGCCTCAGCGGGGGCGCAGTTCTTC
CDR3aa: CASSEASAGAQFF
d_gene: TRBD2
j_gene: TRBJ2-1
v_gene: TRBV2
abundance: .
len: 13

CDR3nt: TGTGCCACCTGTGGACGGGGGAACACAGATACGCAGTATTTT
CDR3aa: CATCGRGNTDTQYF
d_gene: .
j_gene: TRBJ2-3
v_gene: TRBV28
abundance: .
len: 14

CDR3nt: TGCGCCAGCAGCCCCGGGACCGAGTATGGCTACACCTTC
CDR3aa: CASSPGTEYGYTF
d_gene: .
j_gene: TRBJ1-2
v_gene: TRBV5-1
abundance: .
len: 13

CDR3nt: TGTGCCAGCAGCTTAGTGGGACAGGGCACTGAAGCTTTCTTT
CDR3aa: CASSLVGQGTEAFF
d_gene: TRBD1
j_gene: TRBJ1-1
v_gene: TRBV11-3
abundance: .
len: 14

CDR3nt: TGTGCCAGTAGTCCACCTCGGACAGGGGTCACCGGGGAGCTGTTTTTT
CDR3aa: CASSPPRTGVTGELFF
d_gene: TRBD1
j_gene: TRBJ2-2
v_gene: TRBV19
abundance: .
len: 16

CDR3nt: TGCGCCAGCAGCTTGGAGCCAAGTGGTGGTGGGGCCAACGTCCTGACTTTC
CDR3aa: CASSLEPSGGGANVLTF
d_gene: .
j_gene: TRBJ2-6
v_gene: TRBV5-1
abundance: .
len: 17

CDR3nt: TGTGCCAGCAGGCCTACTAGCGGCCTGCGGGAGACCCAGTACTTC
CDR3aa: CASRPTSGLRETQYF
d_gene: TRBD2
j_gene: TRBJ2-5
v_gene: TRBV7-9
abundance: .
len: 15

CDR3nt: TGTGCCAGTACTCTGACATCAGGGGGCAACTATGGCTACACCTTC
CDR3aa: CASTLTSGGNYGYTF
d_gene: TRBD1
j_gene: TRBJ1-2
v_gene: TRBV19
abundance: .
len: 15

CDR3nt: TGTGCCTGGAGTGTACCCAGGGAAGACCAGCCCCAGCATTTT
CDR3aa: CAWSVPREDQPQHF
d_gene: .
j_gene: TRBJ1-5
v_gene: TRBV30
abundance: .
len: 14

CDR3nt: TGTGCCAGCAGCTTAGGTCGCAGGAACACTGAAGCTTTCTTT
CDR3aa: CASSLGRRNTEAFF
d_gene: .
j_gene: TRBJ1-1
v_gene: TRBV7-2
abundance: .
len: 14

CDR3nt: TGTGCCAGCAGCTTACCACCCCGCCTGGGCAATGAGCAGTTCTTC
CDR3aa: CASSLPPRLGNEQFF
d_gene: .
j_gene: TRBJ2-1
v_gene: TRBV7-9
abundance: once
len: 15

CDR3nt: TGTGCCAGCAGCCACGGGGGAACCAGAGAGACCCAGTACTTC
CDR3aa: CASSHGGTRETQYF
d_gene: .
j_gene: TRBJ2-5
v_gene: TRBV14
abundance: .
len: 14

CDR3nt: TGTGCCACCAGCAGACGCACAGTGGATTATAACTATGGCTACACCTTC
CDR3aa: CATSRRTVDYNYGYTF
d_gene: .
j_gene: TRBJ1-2
v_gene: TRBV15
abundance: .
len: 16

CDR3nt: TGCGCCAGCAGCCCGCGTGGGCCTCAGGGCGAAAAACTGTTTTTT
CDR3aa: CASSPRGPQGEKLFF
d_gene: .
j_gene: TRBJ1-4
v_gene: TRBV4-3
abundance: .
len: 15

CDR3nt: TGTGCCAGCACTTCGGGATCCTCCTACGAGCAGTACTTC
CDR3aa: CASTSGSSYEQYF
d_gene: .
j_gene: TRBJ2-7
v_gene: TRBV6-5
abundance: .
len: 13

CDR3nt: TGTGCCAGCAGCCAGCAGGTAGCAGATACGCAGTATTTT
CDR3aa: CASSQQVADTQYF
d_gene: .
j_gene: TRBJ2-3
v_gene: TRBV14
abundance: once
len: 13

CDR3nt: TGCGCCAGCAGCCAGGGTAGGACGTTGGATGGCTACACCTTC
CDR3aa: CASSQGRTLDGYTF
d_gene: .
j_gene: TRBJ1-2
v_gene: TRBV10-1
abundance: once
len: 14

CDR3nt: TGTGCCAGCAGCGACGCCCGGGCGCGGGAAAAACTGTTTTTT
CDR3aa: CASSDARAREKLFF
d_gene: .
j_gene: TRBJ1-4
v_gene: TRBV7-9
abundance: .
len: 14

CDR3nt: TGTGCCACCAGCAGAGATCAGCGGCAGCCCCAGCATTTT
CDR3aa: CATSRDQRQPQHF
d_gene: .
j_gene: TRBJ1-5
v_gene: TRBV15
abundance: .
len: 13

CDR3nt: TGTGCCAGCAGCAGGGCGGAACACTCTGGAAACACCATATATTTT
CDR3aa: CASSRAEHSGNTIYF
d_gene: .
j_gene: TRBJ1-3
v_gene: TRBV6-5
abundance: .
len: 15

CDR3nt: TGCGCCAGCAGCCAAGATCGGTCCAGAGCCAATCAGCCCCAGCATTTT
CDR3aa: CASSQDRSRANQPQHF
d_gene: .
j_gene: TRBJ1-5
v_gene: TRBV4-1
abundance: .
len: 16

CDR3nt: TGCAGCGTTGTCCAGGGGAATGAAAAACTGTTTTTT
CDR3aa: CSVVQGNEKLFF
d_gene: .
j_gene: TRBJ1-4
v_gene: TRBV29-1
abundance: medium-sized
len: 12

CDR3nt: TGCGCCAGCAGCATTGACGTAAATAGCAATCAGCCCCAGCATTTT
CDR3aa: CASSIDVNSNQPQHF
d_gene: .
j_gene: TRBJ1-5
v_gene: TRBV5-1
abundance: .
len: 15

CDR3nt: TGTGCCACTTCCCGCGGCGGATATGAGCAGTTCTTC
CDR3aa: CATSRGGYEQFF
d_gene: .
j_gene: TRBJ2-1
v_gene: TRBV10-3
abundance: .
len: 12

CDR3nt: TGCAGCGTAGGCTCGGGAGGGAATTACATGAACACTGAAGCTTTCTTT
CDR3aa: CSVGSGGNYMNTEAFF
d_gene: .
j_gene: TRBJ1-1
v_gene: TRBV29-1
abundance: .
len: 16

CDR3nt: TGTGCCAGCGACCGAGGGGGCGGGCTAGAATCACCCCTCCACTTT
CDR3aa: CASDRGGGLESPLHF
d_gene: TRBD1
j_gene: TRBJ1-6
v_gene: TRBV18
abundance: .
len: 15